This TCR beta chain comes out of a study of shared clonotypes between healthy human individuals. Across the whole study: Plates per donor: three CD4 naive, three CD4 memory, two CD8 naive, one CD8 memory.

This clone has only one observation. Its antigen remains unidentified. Produced via immunoSEQ multiplex PCR; TCRdb's table is partial and in-frame only. The table records a few million clones, more than 85% of them present only once. Study-wide findings and caveats: Generally, naive subsets (rather than memory subsets) showed larger estimated richness.

The germline V and J ends were trimmed by 4 bases and 7 bases, with 14 bases remaining between them. From germline, CDR1 is SGHNT and CDR2 YYREEE (reference sequence). This CDR3 spans 13 amino acids. Material: naive CD4+ T cells from PBMCs. Subset denoted: CD45RA+ positively selected. This chain uses TRBV5-4 with TRBJ1-2; D gene ambiguous. This TCR was sampled from a man aged 18 to 29 in good health. Some clones in this sample may be carry-over from other donors' samples. The CDR3 DNA reads as TGTGCCAGCAGCCCCGCGGAGGTTGGTGGCTACACCTTC. This sequence encodes CASSPAEVGGYTF.